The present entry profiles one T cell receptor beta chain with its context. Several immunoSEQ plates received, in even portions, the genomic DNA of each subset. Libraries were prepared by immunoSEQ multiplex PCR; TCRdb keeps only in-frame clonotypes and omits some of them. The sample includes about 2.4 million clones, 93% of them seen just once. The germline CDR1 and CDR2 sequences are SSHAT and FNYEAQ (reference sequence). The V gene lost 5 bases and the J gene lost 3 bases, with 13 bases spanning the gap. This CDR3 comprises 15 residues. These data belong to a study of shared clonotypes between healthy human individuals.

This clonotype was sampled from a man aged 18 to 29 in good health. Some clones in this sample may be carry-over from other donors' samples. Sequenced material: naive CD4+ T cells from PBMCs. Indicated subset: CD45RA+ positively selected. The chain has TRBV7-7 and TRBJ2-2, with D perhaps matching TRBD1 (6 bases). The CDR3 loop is CASSPMDRYTGELFF. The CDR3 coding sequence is TGTGCCAGCAGCCCGATGGACAGATACACCGGGGAGCTGTTTTTT.